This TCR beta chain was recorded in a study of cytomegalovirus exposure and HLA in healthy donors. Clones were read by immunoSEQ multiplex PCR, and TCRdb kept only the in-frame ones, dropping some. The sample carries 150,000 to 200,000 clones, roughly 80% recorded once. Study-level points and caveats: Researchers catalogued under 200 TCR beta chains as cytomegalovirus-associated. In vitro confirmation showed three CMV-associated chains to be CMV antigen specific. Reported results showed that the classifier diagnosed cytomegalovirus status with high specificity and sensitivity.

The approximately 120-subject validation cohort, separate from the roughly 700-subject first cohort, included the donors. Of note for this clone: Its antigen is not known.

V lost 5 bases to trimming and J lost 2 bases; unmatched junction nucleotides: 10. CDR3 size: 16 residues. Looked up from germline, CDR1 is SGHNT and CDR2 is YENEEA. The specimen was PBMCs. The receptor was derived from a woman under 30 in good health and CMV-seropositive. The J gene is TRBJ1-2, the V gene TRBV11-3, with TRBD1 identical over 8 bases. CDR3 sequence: CASSAQLRTGNYGYTF. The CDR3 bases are TGTGCCAGCAGCGCCCAACTGAGGACAGGGAACTATGGCTACACCTTC.